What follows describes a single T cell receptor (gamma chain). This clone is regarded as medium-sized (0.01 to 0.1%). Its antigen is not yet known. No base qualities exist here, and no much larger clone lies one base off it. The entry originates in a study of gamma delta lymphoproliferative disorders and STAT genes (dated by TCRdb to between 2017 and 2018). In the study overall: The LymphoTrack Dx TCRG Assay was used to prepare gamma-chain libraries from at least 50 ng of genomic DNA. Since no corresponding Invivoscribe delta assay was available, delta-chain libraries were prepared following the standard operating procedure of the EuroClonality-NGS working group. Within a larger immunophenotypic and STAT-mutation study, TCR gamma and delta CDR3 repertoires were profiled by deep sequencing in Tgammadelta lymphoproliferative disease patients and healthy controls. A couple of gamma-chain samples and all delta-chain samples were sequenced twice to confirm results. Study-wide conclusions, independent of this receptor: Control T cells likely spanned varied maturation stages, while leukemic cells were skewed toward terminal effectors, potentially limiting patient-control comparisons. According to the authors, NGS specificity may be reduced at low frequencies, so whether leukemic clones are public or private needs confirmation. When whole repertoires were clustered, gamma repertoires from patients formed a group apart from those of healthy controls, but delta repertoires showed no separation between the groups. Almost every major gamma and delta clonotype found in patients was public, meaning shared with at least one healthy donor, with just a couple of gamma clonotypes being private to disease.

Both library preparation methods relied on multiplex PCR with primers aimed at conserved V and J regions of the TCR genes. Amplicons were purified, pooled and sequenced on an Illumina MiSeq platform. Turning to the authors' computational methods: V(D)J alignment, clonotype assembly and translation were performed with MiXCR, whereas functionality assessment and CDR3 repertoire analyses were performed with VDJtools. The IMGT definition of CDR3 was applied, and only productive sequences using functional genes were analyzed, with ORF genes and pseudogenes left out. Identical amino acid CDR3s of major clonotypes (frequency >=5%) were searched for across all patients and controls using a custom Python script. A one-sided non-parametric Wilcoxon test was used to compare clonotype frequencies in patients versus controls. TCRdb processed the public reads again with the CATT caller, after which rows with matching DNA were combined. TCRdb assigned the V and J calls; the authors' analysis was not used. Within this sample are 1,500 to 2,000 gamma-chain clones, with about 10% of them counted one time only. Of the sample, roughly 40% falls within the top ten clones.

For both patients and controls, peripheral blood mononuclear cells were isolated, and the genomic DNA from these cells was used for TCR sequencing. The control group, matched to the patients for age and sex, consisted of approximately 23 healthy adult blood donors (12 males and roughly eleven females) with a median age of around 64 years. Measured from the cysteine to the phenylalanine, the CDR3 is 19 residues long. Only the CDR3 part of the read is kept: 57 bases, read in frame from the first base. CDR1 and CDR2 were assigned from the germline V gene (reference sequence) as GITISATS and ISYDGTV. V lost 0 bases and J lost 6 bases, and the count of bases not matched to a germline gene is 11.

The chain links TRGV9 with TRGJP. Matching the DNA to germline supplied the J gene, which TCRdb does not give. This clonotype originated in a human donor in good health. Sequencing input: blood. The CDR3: CALWEVLSGRELGKKIKVF. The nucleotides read TGTGCCTTGTGGGAGGTGCTGAGTGGGAGAGAGTTGGGCAAAAAAATCAAGGTATTT.